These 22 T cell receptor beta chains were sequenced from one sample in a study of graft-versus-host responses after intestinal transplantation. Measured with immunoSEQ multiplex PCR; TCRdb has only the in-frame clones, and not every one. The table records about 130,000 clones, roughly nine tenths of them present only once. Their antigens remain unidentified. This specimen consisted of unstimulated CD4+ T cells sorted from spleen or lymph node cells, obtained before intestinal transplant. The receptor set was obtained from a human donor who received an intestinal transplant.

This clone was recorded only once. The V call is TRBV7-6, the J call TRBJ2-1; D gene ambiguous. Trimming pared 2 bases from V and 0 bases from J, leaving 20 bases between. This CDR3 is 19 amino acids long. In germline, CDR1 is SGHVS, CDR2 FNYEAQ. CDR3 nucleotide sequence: TGTGCCAGCAGCTTACCGCGATTGAGGCCATCAGACTCCTACAATGAGCAGTTCTTC. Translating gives CASSLPRLRPSDSYNEQFF. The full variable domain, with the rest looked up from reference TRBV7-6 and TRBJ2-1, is GAGVSQSPRYKVTKRGQDVALRCDPISGHVSLYWYRQALGQGPEFLTYFNYEAQQDKSGLPNDRFSAERPEGSISTLTIQRTEQRDSAMYRCASSLPRLRPSDSYNEQFFGPGTRLTVL.

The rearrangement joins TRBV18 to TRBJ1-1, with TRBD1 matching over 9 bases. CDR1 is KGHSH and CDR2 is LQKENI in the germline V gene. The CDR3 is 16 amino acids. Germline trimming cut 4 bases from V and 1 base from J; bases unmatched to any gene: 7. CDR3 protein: CASSLNDRGGNTEAFF. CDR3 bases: TGTGCCAGCTCACTAAACGACAGGGGGGGGAACACTGAAGCTTTCTTT. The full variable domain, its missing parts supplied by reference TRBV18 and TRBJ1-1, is NAGVMQNPRHLVRRRGQEARLRCSPMKGHSHVYWYRQLPEEGLKFMVYLQKENIIDESGMPKERFSAEFPKEGPSILRIQQVVRGDSAAYFCASSLNDRGGNTEAFFGQGTRLTVV.

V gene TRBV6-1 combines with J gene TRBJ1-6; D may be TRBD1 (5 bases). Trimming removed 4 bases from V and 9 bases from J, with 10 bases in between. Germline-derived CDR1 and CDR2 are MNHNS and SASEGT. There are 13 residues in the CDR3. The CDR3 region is CASSADSRSPLHF. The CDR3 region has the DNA TGTGCCAGCAGTGCAGACAGTCGTTCACCCCTCCACTTT.

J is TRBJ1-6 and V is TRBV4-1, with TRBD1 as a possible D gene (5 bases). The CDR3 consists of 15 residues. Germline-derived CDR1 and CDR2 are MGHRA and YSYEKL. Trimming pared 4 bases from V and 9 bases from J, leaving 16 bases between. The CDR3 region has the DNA TGCGCCAGCAGCCGGGAGGGTTTCGGGGGTTCACCCCTCCACTTT. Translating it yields CASSREGFGGSPLHF.

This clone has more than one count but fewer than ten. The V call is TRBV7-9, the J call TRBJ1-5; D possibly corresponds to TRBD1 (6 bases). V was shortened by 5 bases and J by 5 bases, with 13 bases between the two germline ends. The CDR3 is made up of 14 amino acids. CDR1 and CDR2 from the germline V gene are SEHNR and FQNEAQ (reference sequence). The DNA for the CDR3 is TGTGCCAGCAGCGTACAGGGAGACGATCAGCCCCAGCATTTT. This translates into CASSVQGDDQPQHF.

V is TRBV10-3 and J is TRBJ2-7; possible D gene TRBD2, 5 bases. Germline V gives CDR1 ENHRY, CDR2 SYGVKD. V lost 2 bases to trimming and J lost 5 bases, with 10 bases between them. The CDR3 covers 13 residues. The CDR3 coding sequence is TGTGCCATCAGTGAGGTCTCGGGGAACGAGCAGTACTTC. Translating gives CAISEVSGNEQYF.

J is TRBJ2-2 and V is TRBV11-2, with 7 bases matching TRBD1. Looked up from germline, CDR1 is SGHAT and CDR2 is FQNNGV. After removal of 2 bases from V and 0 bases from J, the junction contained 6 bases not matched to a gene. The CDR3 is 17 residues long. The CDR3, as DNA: TGTGCCAGCAGCTTATTCCGGGACAGCGCGAACACCGGGGAGCTGTTTTTT. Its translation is CASSLFRDSANTGELFF.

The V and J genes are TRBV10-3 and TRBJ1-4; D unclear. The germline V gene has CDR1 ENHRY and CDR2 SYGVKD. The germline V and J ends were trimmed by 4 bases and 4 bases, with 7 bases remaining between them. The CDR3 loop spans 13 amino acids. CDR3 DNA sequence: TGTGCCATCAGTGCCGGGGTTAATGAAAAACTGTTTTTT. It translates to CAISAGVNEKLFF.

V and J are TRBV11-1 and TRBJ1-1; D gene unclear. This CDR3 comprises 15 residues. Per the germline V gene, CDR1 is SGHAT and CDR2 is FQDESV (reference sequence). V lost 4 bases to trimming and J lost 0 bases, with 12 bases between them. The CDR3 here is CASSSDGRMNTEAFF. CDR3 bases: TGTGCCAGCAGCTCCGACGGCCGCATGAACACTGAAGCTTTCTTT.

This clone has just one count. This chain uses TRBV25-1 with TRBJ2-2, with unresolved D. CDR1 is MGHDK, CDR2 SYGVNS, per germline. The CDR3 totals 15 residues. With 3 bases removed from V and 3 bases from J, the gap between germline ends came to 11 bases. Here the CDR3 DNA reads TGTGCCAGCAGTGATATCGGGTCACACACCGGGGAGCTGTTTTTT. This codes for CASSDIGSHTGELFF.

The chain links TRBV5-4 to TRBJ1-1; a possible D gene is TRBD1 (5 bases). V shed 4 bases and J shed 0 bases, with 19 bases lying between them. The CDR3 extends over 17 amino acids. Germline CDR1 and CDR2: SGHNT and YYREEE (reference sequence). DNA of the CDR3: TGTGCCAGCAGCGGAGGGGCAGGGAGATTAATGAACACTGAAGCTTTCTTT. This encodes CASSGGAGRLMNTEAFF.

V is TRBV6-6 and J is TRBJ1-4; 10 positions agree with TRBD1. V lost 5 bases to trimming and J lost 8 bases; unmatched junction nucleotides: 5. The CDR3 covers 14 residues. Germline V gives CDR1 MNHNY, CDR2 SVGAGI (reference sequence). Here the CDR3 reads CASSRDRGREKLFF. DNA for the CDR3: TGTGCCAGCAGTCGGGACAGGGGCAGGGAAAAACTGTTTTTT.

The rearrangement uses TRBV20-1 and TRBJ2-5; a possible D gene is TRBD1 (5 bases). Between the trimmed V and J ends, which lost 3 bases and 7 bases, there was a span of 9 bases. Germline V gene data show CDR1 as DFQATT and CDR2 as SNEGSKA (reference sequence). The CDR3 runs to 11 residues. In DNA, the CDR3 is TGCAGTGCTAGCAGCCAGGGGACCCAGTACTTC. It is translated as CSASSQGTQYF.

The CDR3 sequence: CASSPPHRDGELFF. The CDR3 nucleotides read TGTGCCAGCTCACCCCCCCACCGGGACGGGGAGCTGTTTTTT. The rearrangement links TRBV18 to TRBJ2-2; D perhaps matches TRBD2 (5 bases). The germline CDR1 and CDR2 sequences are KGHSH and LQKENI. The CDR3 loop spans 14 amino acids. V gave up 3 bases and J gave up 7 bases, with 12 bases separating them.

The DNA for the CDR3 is TGTGCCAGCAGCCTCACCGGGACTAGCGGGCTAAGCCTCTCCTACGAGCAGTACTTC. Its protein is CASSLTGTSGLSLSYEQYF. This chain uses TRBV11-2 with TRBJ2-7; 12 bases are shared with TRBD2. The CDR3 runs to 19 residues. CDR1 SGHAT and CDR2 FQNNGV come from the germline V gene. V shed 5 bases, J shed 0 bases, and the junction held 14 bases outside the gene matches.

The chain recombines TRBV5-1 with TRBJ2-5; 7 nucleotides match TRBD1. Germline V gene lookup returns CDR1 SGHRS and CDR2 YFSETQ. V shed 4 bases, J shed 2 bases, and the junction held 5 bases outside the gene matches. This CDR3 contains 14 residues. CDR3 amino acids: CASSKGQTQETQYF. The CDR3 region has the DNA TGCGCCAGCAGCAAGGGACAGACTCAAGAGACCCAGTACTTC. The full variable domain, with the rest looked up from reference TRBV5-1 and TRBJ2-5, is KAGVTQTPRYLIKTRGQQVTLSCSPISGHRSVSWYQQTPGQGLQFLFEYFSETQRNKGNFPGRFSGRQFSNSRSEMNVSTLELGDSALYLCASSKGQTQETQYFGPGTRLLVL.

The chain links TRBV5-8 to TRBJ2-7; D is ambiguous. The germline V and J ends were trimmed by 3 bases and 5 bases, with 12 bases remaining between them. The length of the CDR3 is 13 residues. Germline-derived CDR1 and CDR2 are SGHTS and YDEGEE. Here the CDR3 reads CASSCQRCHEQYF. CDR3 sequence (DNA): TGTGCCAGCAGCTGCCAACGGTGCCACGAGCAGTACTTC.

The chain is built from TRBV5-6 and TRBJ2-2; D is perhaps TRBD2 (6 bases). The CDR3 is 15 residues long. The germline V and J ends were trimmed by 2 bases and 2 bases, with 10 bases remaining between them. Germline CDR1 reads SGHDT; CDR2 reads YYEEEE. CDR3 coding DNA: TGTGCCAGCAGCTTCCCCGGGACTAACACCGGGGAGCTGTTTTTT. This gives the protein CASSFPGTNTGELFF.

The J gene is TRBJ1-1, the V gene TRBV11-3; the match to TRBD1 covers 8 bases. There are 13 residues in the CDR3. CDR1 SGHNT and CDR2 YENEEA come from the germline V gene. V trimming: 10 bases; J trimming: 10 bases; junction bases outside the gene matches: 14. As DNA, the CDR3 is TGTGCCATCCGAAAGGGGCAGGGGGCAGGAGCTTTCTTT. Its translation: CAIRKGQGAGAFF.

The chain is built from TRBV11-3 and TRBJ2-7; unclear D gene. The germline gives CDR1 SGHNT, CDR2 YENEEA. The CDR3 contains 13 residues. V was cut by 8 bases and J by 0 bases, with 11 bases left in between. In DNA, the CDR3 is TGTGCCAGCTCGAGTATAAGCTCCTACGAGCAGTACTTC. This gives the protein CASSSISSYEQYF.

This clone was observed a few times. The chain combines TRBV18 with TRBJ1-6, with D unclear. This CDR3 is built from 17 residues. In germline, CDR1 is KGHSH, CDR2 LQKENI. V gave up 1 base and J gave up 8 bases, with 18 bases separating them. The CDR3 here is CASSPQMQPFRDSPLHF. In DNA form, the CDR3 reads TGTGCCAGCTCACCACAAATGCAGCCTTTTCGGGATTCACCCCTCCACTTT.

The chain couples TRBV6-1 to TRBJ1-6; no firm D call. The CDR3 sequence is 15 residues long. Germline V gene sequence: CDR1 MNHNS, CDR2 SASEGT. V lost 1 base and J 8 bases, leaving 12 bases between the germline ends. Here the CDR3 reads CASSEGVVWDSPLHF. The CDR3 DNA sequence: TGTGCCAGCAGTGAAGGGGTAGTATGGGATTCACCCCTCCACTTT.